What follows are 17 T cell receptor beta chains derived from one specimen sequenced in a study of T cells in Graves' hyperthyroidism and ophthalmopathy. From RNA transcripts, TCR beta CDR3 regions were amplified. Researchers ran a first-round RT-PCR on the TCR CDR3 using the HTBI primer set. TCRdb re-called the multiplex PCR reads through MiXCR, storing one row per CDR3 protein. Of 600,000 to 850,000 distinct CDR3 sequences listed, around a sixth are singletons. Sequenced input: blood. Receptor source: a woman aged 50 to 65 with Graves' hyperthyroidism that later progressed to Graves' ophthalmopathy.

The chain employs TRBV4-2 and TRBJ2-1; no reliable D call. The CDR3 covers 14 residues. Germline V gene sequence: CDR1 LGHNA, CDR2 YNFKEQ. Trimming pared 1 base from V and 8 bases from J, leaving 12 bases between. CDR3 sequence: CASSQGSSSYEQFF. CDR3 sequence (DNA): TGTGCCAGCAGCCAAGGTTCCTCCAGTTATGAGCAGTTCTTC.

The rearrangement joins TRBV6-9 to TRBJ1-4; D not certain. From germline, CDR1 is MNHGY and CDR2 SVAAGI. The CDR3 extends over 12 amino acids. Trimming shortened V by 1 base and J by 8 bases, and 5 bases separated the two germline ends. The CDR3 region has the DNA TGTGCCAGCAGTTATTGGTGGGAAAAACTGTTTTTT. Protein product: CASSYWWEKLFF.

This clonotype has a handful of counts. The junction and the germline gene differ at one end; a read error may be behind it. The chain employs TRBV14 and TRBJ2-3, with 13 bases that match TRBD2. Per the germline V gene, CDR1 is SGHDN and CDR2 is FVKESK. The CDR3 is 21 amino acids. The DNA for the CDR3 is TGTGCCAGCAGCCAAGACTTCCGACTAGCGGGGGGACCGACCAGCACGGATACGCAGTATTTT. Its translation is CASSQDFRLAGGPTSTDTQYF.

The table lists this clonotype with many counts. The J gene is TRBJ1-1, the V gene TRBV11-1, with D unresolved. Germline-derived CDR1 and CDR2 are SGHAT and FQDESV (reference sequence). CDR3 length: 17 amino acids. Trimming cost V 1 base and J 0 bases, with 15 bases left between them. The CDR3 here is CASSLGGRAQMNTEAFF. CDR3 bases: TGTGCCAGCAGCTTAGGTGGGAGGGCCCAGATGAACACTGAAGCTTTCTTT.

This clonotype was picked up a small number of times. V is TRBV7-6 and J is TRBJ1-3; TRBD1 agrees at 8 bases. This CDR3 has 15 residues. The V gene end was trimmed by 6 bases and the J gene end by 0 bases; junction bases not matched to a gene: 4. Germline V gene data show CDR1 as SGHVS and CDR2 as FNYEAQ. The chain's CDR3 is CASRSGTGSGNTIYF. DNA of the CDR3: TGTGCCAGCAGATCCGGGACAGGCTCTGGAAACACCATATATTTT. Full variable domain (missing parts from reference TRBV7-6 and TRBJ1-3): GAGVSQSPRYKVTKRGQDVALRCDPISGHVSLYWYRQALGQGPEFLTYFNYEAQQDKSGLPNDRFSAERPEGSISTLTIQRTEQRDSAMYRCASRSGTGSGNTIYFGEGSWLTVV.

This clonotype was observed once. This chain uses TRBV27 with TRBJ1-6; the match to TRBD1 covers 9 bases. In germline, CDR1 is MNHEY, CDR2 SMNVEV (reference sequence). The V and J ends lost 4 bases and 5 bases, in that order; junction bases with no gene match: 21. The length of the CDR3 is 21 residues. The CDR3 DNA follows: TGTGCCAGCAGTTCCTCGTATATGGGACAGGGCTACACTAGGGATAATTCACCCCTCCACTTT. Translation gives CASSSSYMGQGYTRDNSPLHF.

CDR3 amino acids: CASSFDSKAYNEQFF. CDR3 sequence (DNA): TGTGCCAGCAGCTTTGACTCCAAAGCTTACAATGAGCAGTTCTTC. The V and J genes are TRBV5-4 and TRBJ2-1; D is unresolved. Looked up from germline, CDR1 is SGHNT and CDR2 is YYREEE (reference sequence). Between the trimmed V and J ends, which lost 2 bases and 4 bases, there was a span of 13 bases. CDR3 length equals 15 residues.

J is TRBJ2-7 and V is TRBV20-1; D is perhaps TRBD1 or TRBD2 (5 bases each). V was clipped by 4 bases and J by 6 bases, with 7 bases between them. This CDR3 contains 10 residues. The germline V gene encodes CDR1 DFQATT and CDR2 SNEGSKA (reference sequence). CDR3 amino acids: CSAKRGEQYF. The CDR3 DNA follows: TGCAGTGCTAAGAGGGGCGAGCAGTACTTC.

This clonotype was seen ten or more times. The genes are TRBV11-2 and TRBJ2-3; 8 nucleotides agree with TRBD1. Germline loops: CDR1 SGHAT, CDR2 FQNNGV. Trimming took 5 bases from V and 6 from J; bases not matched to a gene: 13. The CDR3 is 16 residues long. The CDR3 protein is CASSPIGPNRGDTQYF. In DNA form, the CDR3 reads TGTGCCAGCAGCCCGATAGGCCCAAACAGGGGGGATACGCAGTATTTT.

As for this clonotype: A single base separates this from a much larger clone, so it may be a read error. The CDR3 reads CSPWVAGGYTF. Written as DNA, the CDR3 is TGCAGTCCTTGGGTCGCGGGTGGCTACACCTTC. The J gene is TRBJ1-2, the V gene TRBV20-1; no firm D call. V was cut by 8 bases and J by 7 bases, with 14 bases left in between. This CDR3 has 11 residues. Germline V lookup: CDR1 DFQATT, CDR2 SNEGSKA (reference sequence).

Only one count was recorded for this clonotype. The rearrangement joins TRBV7-9 to TRBJ1-2; D is unclear. There are 13 residues in the CDR3. CDR1 is SEHNR and CDR2 is FQNEAQ in the germline V gene (reference sequence). V shed 4 bases and J shed 5 bases, with 11 bases lying between them. CDR3 nucleotides: TGTGCCAGCAGCTCGTCGGACCCATATGGCTACACCTTC. Translated: CASSSSDPYGYTF.

This clonotype appeared many times. The V call is TRBV29-1, the J call TRBJ2-7; D gene uncertain. The germline V and J ends were trimmed by 3 bases and 6 bases, with 12 bases remaining between them. This CDR3 spans 12 amino acids. Germline V gives CDR1 SQVTM, CDR2 ANQGSEA. The CDR3 nucleotides read TGCAGCGTTGATGTCAGTTCAGGCGAGCAGTACTTC. Encoded protein: CSVDVSSGEQYF.

This clonotype was counted many times. The chain combines TRBV7-6 with TRBJ2-3; unclear D gene. The V end lost 5 bases, the J end lost 0 bases, and 21 bases lay between the germline ends. The CDR3 totals 18 residues. In germline, CDR1 is SGHVS, CDR2 FNYEAQ. The CDR3 sequence: CASSRALGVVFSTDTQYF. DNA for the CDR3: TGTGCCAGCAGCCGGGCCCTCGGTGTCGTTTTTAGCACAGATACGCAGTATTTT.

This clonotype has just one count. This chain uses TRBV9 with TRBJ1-2, with D hard to call. V lost 2 bases, J lost 4 bases, and 6 bases lay in between. The germline CDR1 and CDR2 sequences are SGDLS and YYNGEE. The CDR3 consists of 12 residues. CDR3 in DNA: TGTGCCAGCAGCGTCTTTGGCTATGGCTACACCTTC. Its protein product is CASSVFGYGYTF.

In its sample, this clonotype was seen a few times. The chain couples TRBV5-6 to TRBJ1-2; D gene ambiguous. The CDR3 runs to 14 residues. CDR1 and CDR2 from the germline V gene are SGHDT and YYEEEE. Trimming took 0 bases from V and 8 from J, leaving 14 bases between them. CDR3 amino acids: CASSLDPRRYGYTF. For the CDR3, the DNA is TGTGCCAGCAGCTTGGACCCCCGGCGCTACGGCTACACCTTC.

This clonotype was detected a few times. The V gene is TRBV5-1, the J gene TRBJ2-2; possibly TRBD2 for D (6 bases). The V and J ends lost 0 bases and 3 bases respectively, with 9 bases between them. The CDR3 sequence is 15 residues long. CDR1 is SGHRS, CDR2 YFSETQ, per germline. The CDR3 sequence: CASSLAGEDTGELFF. CDR3 DNA: TGCGCCAGCAGCTTGGCGGGGGAGGACACCGGGGAGCTGTTTTTT.

This clonotype has more than one count but fewer than ten. The gene calls are TRBV12-3 or TRBV12-4 and TRBJ1-4; 8 positions match TRBD1. CDR3 length equals 15 residues. V lost 6 bases to trimming and J lost 3 bases; unmatched junction nucleotides: 6. CDR3 in amino acids: CASSVTGEANEKLFF. The CDR3 DNA sequence: TGTGCCAGCAGCGTGACAGGGGAAGCTAATGAAAAACTGTTTTTT.